This T cell receptor beta chain was captured in a study of T cell clones after liver transplantation. V shed 4 bases and J 4 bases; nucleotides not matched to a gene: 4. The CDR3 is made up of 13 amino acids. Germline CDR1 and CDR2: SGHRS and YFSETQ. Repertoires were generated with immunoSEQ multiplex PCR, while TCRdb's copy carries only in-frame clones and drops some. The sample includes around 110,000 clones, 90% of them seen just once. V gene TRBV5-1 combines with J gene TRBJ2-7; 8 nucleotides line up with TRBD1. Sequenced material: CD4+ T cells from blood, taken 12 months after liver transplant. This receptor was taken from a human patient who received a liver transplant. The graft donor may have contributed some T cells. The chain's CDR3 is CASSTGQVYEQYF. CDR3 in DNA: TGCGCCAGCAGCACGGGACAGGTGTACGAGCAGTACTTC. The entire variable domain, with the rest obtained from reference TRBV5-1 and TRBJ2-7, is as follows: KAGVTQTPRYLIKTRGQQVTLSCSPISGHRSVSWYQQTPGQGLQFLFEYFSETQRNKGNFPGRFSGRQFSNSRSEMNVSTLELGDSALYLCASSTGQVYEQYFGPGTRLTVT.